This T cell receptor beta chain was identified in a study of blood T cells in healthy people across ages. The length of the CDR3 is 14 residues. Germline CDR1 and CDR2: LNHNV and YYDKDF (reference sequence). J gave up 2 bases and V 7 bases, and 5 bases lay outside the gene matches. PCR was performed a second time for roughly 7 to 11 cycles using a sample-barcoded 5' primer and a J-beta primer mix. TCRdb passed the 5' RACE reads through MiXCR, listing each CDR3 protein once. The sample gives 1,800,000 or so distinct CDR3 sequences, roughly two fifths of which show up once; more than 20% is in the top ten.

The chain employs TRBV15 and TRBJ2-1, with TRBD1 matching 7 bases. The sample taken for sequencing was blood. The TCR comes from a human donor in good health. Here the CDR3 reads CATTRQGTYNEQFF. The CDR3 DNA is TGTGCCACCACCCGACAGGGCACCTACAATGAGCAGTTCTTC.